This T cell receptor (beta chain) is from a study of T cell responses to AZD1222 COVID-19 vaccine. Background on the study: Pooled together were second doses at about 4 or about 12 weeks. The study, taken as a whole, reports: Two AZD1222 doses significantly raised spike-specific TCR breadth and depth over controls. Mostly white British, mostly female donors; authors suggested clonal diversity may be underestimated.

This clone appeared once. Its specificity is not known. TCRdb keeps only in-frame clones here, not all; method: immunoSEQ multiplex PCR. The sample lists more than 150,000 clones; almost 95% were seen once. V dropped 2 bases and J dropped 8 bases, with 18 bases sitting between them. Per germline, CDR1 LGHDT and CDR2 YNNKEL (reference sequence). CDR3 length: 16 residues. This specimen was peripheral blood, taken on day 0 of AZD1222 vaccination. The origin of this receptor is an adult in good health. J is TRBJ1-4 and V is TRBV3-1 (or the pseudogene TRBV3-2), with D maybe TRBD1 (6 bases). CDR3 in amino acids: CASSQRTGMGWEKLFF. For the CDR3, the DNA is TGTGCCAGCAGCCAACGCACAGGGATGGGGTGGGAAAAACTGTTTTTT.